Here is one T cell receptor (beta chain) with its context. What it binds is not known. The CDR3 is made up of 15 amino acids. V gave up 0 bases and J gave up 2 bases; unmatched junction bases: 3. The germline gives CDR1 LNHNV, CDR2 YYDKDF (reference sequence). This sample was taken from a study of graft-versus-host responses after intestinal transplantation. Across the whole study: Tacrolimus plus steroids were given to all recipients for approximately 3 years, preceded by anti-thymocyte globulin induction.

Sequencing used immunoSEQ multiplex PCR; TCRdb keeps in-frame clones, though not all of them. The sample yields roughly 97,000 clones, about nine tenths seen once. This sample comprised unstimulated CD4+ T cells sorted from spleen or lymph node cells, obtained before transplant. The TCR was taken from a human donor who was the organ donor for an intestinal transplant. The V and J genes are TRBV15 and TRBJ2-7; 8 bases are shared with TRBD2. CDR3 in DNA: TGTGCCACCAGCAGAGATCCAGCGGGGGCCTACGAGCAGTACTTC. Its translation: CATSRDPAGAYEQYF.